The 6 T cell receptor beta chains below all came from one sample that was sequenced in a study of OX40 agonist ivuxolimab in advanced cancers. Profiling relied on immunoSEQ multiplex PCR, and the TCRdb table lists in-frame clones only, not all of them. This table holds nearly 110,000 clones, around 93% found once. This specimen consisted of CD4+ or CD8+ T cells sorted from blood, obtained in a trial of the OX40 agonist ivuxolimab. The receptors here all came from an adult with an advanced solid tumor such as melanoma, head and neck, liver or kidney cancer.

The J gene is TRBJ1-2, the V gene TRBV11-2; D unresolved. Deletions cut 2 bases from V and 1 base from J, with 5 bases between. The germline V gene encodes CDR1 SGHAT and CDR2 FQNNGV. This CDR3 comprises 13 residues. The chain's CDR3 is CASSLQSNYGYTF. As DNA, the CDR3 is TGTGCCAGCAGCTTACAGAGTAACTATGGCTACACCTTC.

The chain uses TRBV5-1 and TRBJ1-2; no firm D call. The CDR3 sequence is 13 residues long. Trimming cost V 0 bases and J 3 bases, with 6 bases left between them. The germline gives CDR1 SGHRS, CDR2 YFSETQ. This chain's CDR3 is CASSLAGDYGYTF. In nucleotides, the CDR3 is TGCGCCAGCAGCTTGGCAGGAGACTATGGCTACACCTTC. Full variable domain (rest looked up from reference TRBV5-1 and TRBJ1-2): KAGVTQTPRYLIKTRGQQVTLSCSPISGHRSVSWYQQTPGQGLQFLFEYFSETQRNKGNFPGRFSGRQFSNSRSEMNVSTLELGDSALYLCASSLAGDYGYTFGSGTRLTVV.

The chain recombines TRBV5-5 with TRBJ1-5; D is uncertain. The CDR3 sequence is 13 residues long. Germline CDR1 reads SGHKS; CDR2 reads YYEKEE (reference sequence). The V and J ends lost 3 bases and 3 bases respectively, with 7 bases between them. The chain's CDR3 is CASSSRNNQPQHF. The CDR3 bases are TGTGCCAGCAGCTCCAGAAACAATCAGCCCCAGCATTTT. The full variable domain, with the rest looked up from reference TRBV5-5 and TRBJ1-5, is DAGVTQSPTHLIKTRGQQVTLRCSPISGHKSVSWYQQVLGQGPQFIFQYYEKEERGRGNFPDRFSARQFPNYSSELNVNALLLGDSALYLCASSSRNNQPQHFGDGTRLSIL.

This rearrangement joins TRBV5-1 to TRBJ1-6; D is possibly TRBD1 (6 bases). V dropped 7 bases and J dropped 3 bases, with 23 bases sitting between them. The germline V gene has CDR1 SGHRS and CDR2 YFSETQ. This CDR3 is built from 18 residues. CDR3: CASSPSTSGALYNSPLHF. The CDR3 region has the DNA TGCGCCAGCTCTCCCTCCACCTCAGGGGCCCTCTATAATTCACCCCTCCACTTT.

The chain uses TRBV6-6 and TRBJ2-1; TRBD2 matches at 12 bases. J gave up 7 bases and V 7 bases, and 5 bases lay outside the gene matches. Germline V gene lookup returns CDR1 MNHNY and CDR2 SVGAGI (reference sequence). The CDR3 runs 14 residues. The CDR3 bases are TGTGCCAGCACCTCTAGCGGGAGGGCGAATGAGCAGTTCTTC. Its translation: CASTSSGRANEQFF.

The rearrangement joins TRBV28 to TRBJ2-1; D is undetermined. Trimming shortened V by 3 bases and J by 4 bases, and 7 bases separated the two germline ends. Looked up from germline, CDR1 is MDHEN and CDR2 is SYDVKM. This CDR3 is 13 amino acids long. This chain's CDR3 is CASSFPQYNEQFF. Written as DNA, the CDR3 is TGTGCCAGCAGTTTCCCTCAGTACAATGAGCAGTTCTTC.